This entry is about one T cell receptor (beta chain). With a J-beta primer mix and a sample-barcoded 5' primer, a second PCR ran about 6 to 11 cycles. TCRdb itself ran the 5' RACE reads through MiXCR, one entry per CDR3 protein. The sample records about 670,000 distinct CDR3 sequences, approximately 40% being singletons. V gave up 3 bases and J gave up 3 bases, with 10 bases separating them. The V gene's germline CDR1 is SGDLS and CDR2 YYNGEE. This CDR3 has 15 residues. The data originate from a study of blood T cells in healthy people across ages. Sequencing used blood. The clonotype comes from an elderly man in good health. The chain links TRBV9 to TRBJ2-6; D remains unclear. The CDR3 nucleotides read TGTGCCAGCAGCGGTCCAGTCGGTGGGGCCAACGTCCTGACTTTC. It encodes CASSGPVGGANVLTF.